The present TCR beta chain was sequenced within a study of cytomegalovirus exposure and HLA in healthy donors. This clone was counted only a few times. Its antigen is as yet unknown. The assay was immunoSEQ multiplex PCR, and TCRdb's table has in-frame clones only and misses some. The repertoire holds about 220,000 clones, 88% seen once, with about 2.9% in the top ten. V lost 3 bases, J lost 2 bases, and 17 bases lay in between. The CDR3 covers 16 residues. Germline-derived CDR1 and CDR2 are LNHDA and SQIVND (reference sequence). The study, taken as a whole, reports: In the roughly 120 validation repertoires, a later analysis found that first-cohort TCR clusters tended to co-occur. A few chains tied to CMV proved CMV antigen-specific in vitro.

This rearrangement joins TRBV19 to TRBJ2-7; D perhaps matches TRBD2 (7 bases). Source material: PBMCs. The TCR sequence derives from a woman younger than 35 in good health and CMV-seronegative. The DNA of the CDR3 is TGTGCCAGTAGTATGTTTGGCGGGGGCCCTACCTACGAGCAGTACTTC. It codes for CASSMFGGGPTYEQYF.